The TCR beta chain under discussion was sequenced for a study of T cell responses to AZD1222 COVID-19 vaccine. Study-level findings and limits: Donors, mostly white British, included more females; clonal diversity was possibly underestimated. Researchers took repertoire samples only after the peak T cell response had come.

This clone showed up just a few times. Antigen: not known. The ends were cut back, 7 bases at V and 0 bases at J, with 13 bases in the middle. The length of the CDR3 is 16 residues. Germline-derived CDR1 and CDR2 are MNHEY and SMNVEV (reference sequence). Some clones are missing from TCRdb's copy, which holds only in-frame ones; the method was immunoSEQ multiplex PCR. The data contain some 200,000 clones, 90% to 95% of them singletons. Sequencing used peripheral blood, obtained on day 0 of AZD1222 vaccination. The chain employs TRBV27 and TRBJ1-6; no clear D gene. The TCR sequence derives from an adult in good health. The CDR3 here is CASTNGRSSYNSPLHF. CDR3 DNA: TGTGCCAGCACCAACGGAAGGAGCTCCTATAATTCACCCCTCCACTTT.